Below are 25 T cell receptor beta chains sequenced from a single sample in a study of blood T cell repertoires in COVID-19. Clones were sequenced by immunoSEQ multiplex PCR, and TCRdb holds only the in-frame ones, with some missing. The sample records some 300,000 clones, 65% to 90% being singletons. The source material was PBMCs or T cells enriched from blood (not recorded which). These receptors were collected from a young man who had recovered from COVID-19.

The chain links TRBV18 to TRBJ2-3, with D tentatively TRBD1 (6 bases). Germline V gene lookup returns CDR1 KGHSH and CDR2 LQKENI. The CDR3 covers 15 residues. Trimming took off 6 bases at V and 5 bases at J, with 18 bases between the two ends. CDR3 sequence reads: CASSQGTPSGDTQYF. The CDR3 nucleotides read TGTGCCAGCTCGCAGGGGACCCCATCGGGAGATACGCAGTATTTT. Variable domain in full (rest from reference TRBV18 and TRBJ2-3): NAGVMQNPRHLVRRRGQEARLRCSPMKGHSHVYWYRQLPEEGLKFMVYLQKENIIDESGMPKERFSAEFPKEGPSILRIQQVVRGDSAAYFCASSQGTPSGDTQYFGPGTRLTVL.

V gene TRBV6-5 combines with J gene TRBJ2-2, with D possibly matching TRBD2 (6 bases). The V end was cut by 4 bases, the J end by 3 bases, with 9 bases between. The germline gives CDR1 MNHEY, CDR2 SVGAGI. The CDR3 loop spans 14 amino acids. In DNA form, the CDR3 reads TGTGCCAGCAGTTCGCCGGGAGACACCGGGGAGCTGTTTTTT. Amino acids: CASSSPGDTGELFF.

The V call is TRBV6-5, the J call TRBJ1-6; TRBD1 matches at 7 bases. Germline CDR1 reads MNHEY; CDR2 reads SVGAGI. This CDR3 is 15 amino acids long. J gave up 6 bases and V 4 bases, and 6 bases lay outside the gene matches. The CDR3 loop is CASSLNRGPNSPLHF. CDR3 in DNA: TGTGCCAGCAGTTTGAACAGGGGCCCTAATTCACCCCTCCACTTT.

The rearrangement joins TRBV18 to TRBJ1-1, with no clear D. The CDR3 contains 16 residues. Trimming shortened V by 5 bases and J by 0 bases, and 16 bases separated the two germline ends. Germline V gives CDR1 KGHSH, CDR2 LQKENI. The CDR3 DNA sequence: TGTGCCAGCTCAAGCGGGTCCCCTCTTATGAACACTGAAGCTTTCTTT. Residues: CASSSGSPLMNTEAFF.

The CDR3 region is CASRPGGSSYNEQFF. The CDR3 region has the DNA TGTGCCAGCAGGCCCGGGGGAAGCTCCTACAATGAGCAGTTCTTC. The J gene is TRBJ2-1, the V gene TRBV6-5; weak D call: TRBD2 (6 bases). The germline gives CDR1 MNHEY, CDR2 SVGAGI. V dropped 6 bases and J dropped 0 bases, with 12 bases sitting between them. The CDR3 length is 15 residues.

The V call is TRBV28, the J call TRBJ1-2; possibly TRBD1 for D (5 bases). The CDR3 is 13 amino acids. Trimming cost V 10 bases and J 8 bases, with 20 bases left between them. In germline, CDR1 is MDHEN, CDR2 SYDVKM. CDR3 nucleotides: TGTGCCACCTCCTGGGGGGGGGTAGGAGGCTACACCTTC. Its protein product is CATSWGGVGGYTF.

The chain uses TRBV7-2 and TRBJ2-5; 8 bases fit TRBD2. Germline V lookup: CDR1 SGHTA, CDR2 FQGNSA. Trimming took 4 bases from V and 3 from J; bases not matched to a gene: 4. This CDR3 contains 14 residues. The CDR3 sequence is CASSWGTRKETQYF. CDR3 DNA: TGTGCCAGCAGCTGGGGGACTAGGAAAGAGACCCAGTACTTC.

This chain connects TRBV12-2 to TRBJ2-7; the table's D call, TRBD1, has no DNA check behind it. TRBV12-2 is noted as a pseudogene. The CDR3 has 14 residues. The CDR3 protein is CASRPWPLPYEQYF. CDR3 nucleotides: TGTGCAAGTCGCCCCTGGCCGTTACCCTACGAGCAGTACTTC.

CDR3 coding DNA: TGTGCCAGCAGCCCGAAACGGGGTAGCGGGAAAATTGAGCAGTTCTTC. Protein: CASSPKRGSGKIEQFF. The V call is TRBV7-8, the J call TRBJ2-1, with 8 bases identical to TRBD2. The CDR3 is 16 residues long. J lost 9 bases, V lost 5 bases, and 15 bases had no gene match. The germline gives CDR1 SGHVS, CDR2 FQNEAQ. The full variable domain, completed using reference TRBV7-8 and TRBJ2-1, is GAGVSQSPRYKVAKRGQDVALRCDPISGHVSLFWYQQALGQGPEFLTYFQNEAQLDKSGLPSDRFFAERPEGSVSTLKIQRTQQEDSAVYLCASSPKRGSGKIEQFFGPGTRLTVL.

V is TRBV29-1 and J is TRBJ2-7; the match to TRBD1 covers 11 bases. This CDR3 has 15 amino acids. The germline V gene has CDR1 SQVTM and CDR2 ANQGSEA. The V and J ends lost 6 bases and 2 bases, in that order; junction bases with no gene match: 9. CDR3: CSVLGQGASTYEQYF. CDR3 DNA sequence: TGCAGCGTATTAGGACAGGGGGCTTCTACCTACGAGCAGTACTTC.

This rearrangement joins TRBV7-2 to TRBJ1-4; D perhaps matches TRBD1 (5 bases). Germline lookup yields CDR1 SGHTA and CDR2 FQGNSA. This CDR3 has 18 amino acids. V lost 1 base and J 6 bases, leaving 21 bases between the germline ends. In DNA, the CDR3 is TGTGCCAGCAGCTTAGTCCCTCTTCGGGGGGGGAATTATGAAAAACTGTTTTTT. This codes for CASSLVPLRGGNYEKLFF.

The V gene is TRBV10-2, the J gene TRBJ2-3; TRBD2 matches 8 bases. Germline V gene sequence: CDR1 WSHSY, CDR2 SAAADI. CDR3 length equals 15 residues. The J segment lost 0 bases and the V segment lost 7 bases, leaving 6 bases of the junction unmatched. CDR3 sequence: CASNQASGSTDTQYF. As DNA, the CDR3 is TGCGCCAGCAATCAGGCTAGCGGGAGCACAGATACGCAGTATTTT.

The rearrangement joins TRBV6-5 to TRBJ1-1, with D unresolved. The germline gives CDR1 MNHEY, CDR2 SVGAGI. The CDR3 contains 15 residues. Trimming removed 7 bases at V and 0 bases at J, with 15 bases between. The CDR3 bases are TGTGCCAGCACCCCCGGCCGGGTGATGAACACTGAAGCTTTCTTT. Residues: CASTPGRVMNTEAFF.

In nucleotides, the CDR3 is TGTGCCAGCAGCCTCTCCGGACAGGGTGGCTACAATGAGCAGTTCTTC. This gives the protein CASSLSGQGGYNEQFF. This chain connects TRBV11-3 to TRBJ2-1; 8 bases agree with TRBD1. From germline, CDR1 is SGHNT and CDR2 YENEEA. V lost 5 bases to trimming and J lost 3 bases; unmatched junction nucleotides: 9. This CDR3 is built from 16 residues.

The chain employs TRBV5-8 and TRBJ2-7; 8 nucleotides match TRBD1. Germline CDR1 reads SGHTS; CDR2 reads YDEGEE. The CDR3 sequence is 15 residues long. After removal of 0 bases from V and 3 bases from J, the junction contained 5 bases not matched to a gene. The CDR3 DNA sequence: TGTGCCAGCAGCTTGGACGGACAGGGATACTACGAGCAGTACTTC. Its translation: CASSLDGQGYYEQYF.

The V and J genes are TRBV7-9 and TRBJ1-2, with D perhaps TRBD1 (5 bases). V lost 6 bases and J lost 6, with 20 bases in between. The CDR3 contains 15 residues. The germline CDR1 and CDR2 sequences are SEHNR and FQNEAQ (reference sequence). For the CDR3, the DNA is TGTGCCAGCAGTCAAGGAGGGGAGCGAGCGAATGGCTACACCTTC. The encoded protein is CASSQGGERANGYTF. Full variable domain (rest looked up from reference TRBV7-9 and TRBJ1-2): DTGVSQNPRHKITKRGQNVTFRCDPISEHNRLYWYRQTLGQGPEFLTYFQNEAQLEKSRLLSDRFSAERPKGSFSTLEIQRTEQGDSAMYLCASSQGGERANGYTFGSGTRLTVV.

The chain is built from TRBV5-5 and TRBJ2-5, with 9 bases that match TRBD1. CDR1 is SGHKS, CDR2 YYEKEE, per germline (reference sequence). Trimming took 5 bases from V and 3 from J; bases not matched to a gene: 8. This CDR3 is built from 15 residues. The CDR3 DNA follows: TGTGCCAGCAGGAACCCGGGACAGGGAAAAGAGACCCAGTACTTC. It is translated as CASRNPGQGKETQYF. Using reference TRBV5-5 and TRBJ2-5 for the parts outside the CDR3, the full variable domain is DAGVTQSPTHLIKTRGQQVTLRCSPISGHKSVSWYQQVLGQGPQFIFQYYEKEERGRGNFPDRFSARQFPNYSSELNVNALLLGDSALYLCASRNPGQGKETQYFGPGTRLLVL.

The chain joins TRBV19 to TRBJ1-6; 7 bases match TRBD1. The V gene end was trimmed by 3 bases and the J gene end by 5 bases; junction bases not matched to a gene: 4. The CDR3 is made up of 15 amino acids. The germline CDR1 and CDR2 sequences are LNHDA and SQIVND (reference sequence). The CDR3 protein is CASSIRDSNNSPLHF. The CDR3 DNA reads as TGTGCCAGTAGTATTAGGGACAGCAATAATTCACCCCTCCACTTT.

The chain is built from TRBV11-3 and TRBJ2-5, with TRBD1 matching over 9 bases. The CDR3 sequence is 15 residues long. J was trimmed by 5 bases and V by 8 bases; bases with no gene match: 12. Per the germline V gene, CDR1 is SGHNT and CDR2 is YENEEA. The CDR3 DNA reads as TGTGCCAGCCAGGCCCCGGGACAGGGAGGGGAGACCCAGTACTTC. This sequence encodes CASQAPGQGGETQYF.

CDR3 region: CASSFQGASVTEAFF. Here the CDR3 DNA reads TGTGCCAGCAGTTTCCAGGGGGCGTCGGTTACTGAAGCTTTCTTT. The chain combines TRBV27 with TRBJ1-1; 8 nucleotides agree with TRBD1. The CDR3 consists of 15 residues. Germline-derived CDR1 and CDR2 are MNHEY and SMNVEV (reference sequence). The trim removed 3 bases at V and 5 bases at J, leaving 8 bases unmatched.

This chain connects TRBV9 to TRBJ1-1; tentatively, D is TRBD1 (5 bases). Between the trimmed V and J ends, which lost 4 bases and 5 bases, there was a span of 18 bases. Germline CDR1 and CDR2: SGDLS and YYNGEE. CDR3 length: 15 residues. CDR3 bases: TGTGCCAGCAGCTCAAACGGGCAGGGAGGTACTGAAGCTTTCTTT. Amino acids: CASSSNGQGGTEAFF.

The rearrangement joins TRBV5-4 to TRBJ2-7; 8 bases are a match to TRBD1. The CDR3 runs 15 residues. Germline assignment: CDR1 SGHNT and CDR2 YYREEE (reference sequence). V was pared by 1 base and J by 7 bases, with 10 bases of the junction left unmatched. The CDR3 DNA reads TGTGCCAGCAGCTTGTTCCCCGGACAGGGAAATGAGCAGTACTTC. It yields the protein CASSLFPGQGNEQYF.

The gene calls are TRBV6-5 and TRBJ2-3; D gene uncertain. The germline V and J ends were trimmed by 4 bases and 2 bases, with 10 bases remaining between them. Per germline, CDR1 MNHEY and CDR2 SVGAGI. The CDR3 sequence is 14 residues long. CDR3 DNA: TGTGCCAGCAGTTTACAGAGTTCCACAGATACGCAGTATTTT. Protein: CASSLQSSTDTQYF.

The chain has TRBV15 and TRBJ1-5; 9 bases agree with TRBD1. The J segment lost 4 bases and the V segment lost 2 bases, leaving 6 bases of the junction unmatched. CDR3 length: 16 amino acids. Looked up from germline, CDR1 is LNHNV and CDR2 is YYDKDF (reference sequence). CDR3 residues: CATSRKRTGDNQPQHF. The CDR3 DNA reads TGTGCCACCAGCAGAAAGAGGACAGGGGATAATCAGCCCCAGCATTTT.

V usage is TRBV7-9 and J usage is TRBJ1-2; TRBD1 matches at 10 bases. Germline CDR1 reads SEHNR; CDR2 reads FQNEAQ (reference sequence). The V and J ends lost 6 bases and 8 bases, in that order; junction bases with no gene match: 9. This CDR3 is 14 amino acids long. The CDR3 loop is CASRADRGLRGYTF. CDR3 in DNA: TGTGCCAGCAGAGCCGACAGGGGGCTTAGGGGCTACACCTTC.